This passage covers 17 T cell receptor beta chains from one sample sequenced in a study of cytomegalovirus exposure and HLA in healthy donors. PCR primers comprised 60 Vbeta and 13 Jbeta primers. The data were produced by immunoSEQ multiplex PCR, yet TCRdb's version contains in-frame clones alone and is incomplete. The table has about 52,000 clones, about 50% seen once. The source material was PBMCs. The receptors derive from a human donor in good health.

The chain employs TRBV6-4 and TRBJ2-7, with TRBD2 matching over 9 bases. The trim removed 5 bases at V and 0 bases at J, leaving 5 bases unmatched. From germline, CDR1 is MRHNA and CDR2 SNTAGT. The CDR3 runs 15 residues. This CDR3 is CASSSAGGGSYEQYF. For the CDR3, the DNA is TGTGCCAGCAGTTCCGCGGGGGGGGGCTCCTACGAGCAGTACTTC.

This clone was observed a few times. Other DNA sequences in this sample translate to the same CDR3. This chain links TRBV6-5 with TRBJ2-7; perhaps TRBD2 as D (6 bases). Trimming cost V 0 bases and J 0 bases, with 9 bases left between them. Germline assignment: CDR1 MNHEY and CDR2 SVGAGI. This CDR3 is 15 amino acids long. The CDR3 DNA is TGTGCCAGCAGTTACTCGACCGGGAGCTCCTACGAGCAGTACTTC. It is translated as CASSYSTGSSYEQYF.

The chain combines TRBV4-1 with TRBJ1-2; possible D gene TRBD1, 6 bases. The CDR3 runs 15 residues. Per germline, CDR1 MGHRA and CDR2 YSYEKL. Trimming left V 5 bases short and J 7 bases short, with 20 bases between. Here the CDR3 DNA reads TGCGCCAGCAGCTTACACAGGGCTGAAGGTGGTGGCTACACCTTC. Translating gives CASSLHRAEGGGYTF.

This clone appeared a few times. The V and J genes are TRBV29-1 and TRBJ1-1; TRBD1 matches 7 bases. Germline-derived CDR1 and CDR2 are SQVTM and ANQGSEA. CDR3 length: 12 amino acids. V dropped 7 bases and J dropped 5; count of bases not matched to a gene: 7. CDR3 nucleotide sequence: TGCAGCGCTCAACCGACAGGGACTGAAGCTTTCTTT. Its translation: CSAQPTGTEAFF.

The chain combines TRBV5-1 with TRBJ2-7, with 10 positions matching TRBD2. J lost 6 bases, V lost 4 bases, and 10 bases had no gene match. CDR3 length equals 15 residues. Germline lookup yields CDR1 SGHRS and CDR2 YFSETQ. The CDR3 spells CASSGSGLAFSEQYF. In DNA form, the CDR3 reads TGCGCCAGCAGCGGATCGGGACTAGCGTTTTCCGAGCAGTACTTC.

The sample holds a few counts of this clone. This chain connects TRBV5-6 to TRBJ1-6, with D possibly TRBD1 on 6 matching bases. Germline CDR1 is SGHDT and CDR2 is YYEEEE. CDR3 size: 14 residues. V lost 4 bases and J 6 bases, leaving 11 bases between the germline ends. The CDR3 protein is CASSPIQGNSPLHF. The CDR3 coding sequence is TGTGCCAGCAGCCCTATACAGGGTAATTCACCCCTCCACTTT.

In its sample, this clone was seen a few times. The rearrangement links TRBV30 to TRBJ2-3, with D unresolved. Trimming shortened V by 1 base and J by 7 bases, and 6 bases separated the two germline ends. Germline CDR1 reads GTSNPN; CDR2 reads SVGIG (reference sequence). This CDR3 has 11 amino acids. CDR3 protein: CAWSEQNTQYF. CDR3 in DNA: TGTGCCTGGAGTGAACAGAATACGCAGTATTTT.

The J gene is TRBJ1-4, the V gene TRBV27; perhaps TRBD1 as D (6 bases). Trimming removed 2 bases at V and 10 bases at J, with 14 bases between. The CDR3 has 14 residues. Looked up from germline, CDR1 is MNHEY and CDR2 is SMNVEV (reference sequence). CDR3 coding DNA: TGTGCCAGCAGTTTAATGGGGGCAGGGGTAAAACTGTTTTTT. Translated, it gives CASSLMGAGVKLFF.

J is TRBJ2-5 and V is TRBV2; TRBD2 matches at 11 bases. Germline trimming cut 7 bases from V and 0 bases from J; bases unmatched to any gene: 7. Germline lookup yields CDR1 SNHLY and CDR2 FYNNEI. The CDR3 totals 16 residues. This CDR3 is CASTQSSGGYQETQYF. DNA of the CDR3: TGTGCCAGCACCCAATCTAGCGGGGGGTACCAAGAGACCCAGTACTTC.

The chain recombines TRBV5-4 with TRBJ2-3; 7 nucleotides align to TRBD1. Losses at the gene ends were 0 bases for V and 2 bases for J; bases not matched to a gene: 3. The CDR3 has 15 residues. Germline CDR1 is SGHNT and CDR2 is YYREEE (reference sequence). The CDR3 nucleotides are TGTGCCAGCAGCTTGGACGGGACAGACACAGATACGCAGTATTTT. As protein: CASSLDGTDTDTQYF.

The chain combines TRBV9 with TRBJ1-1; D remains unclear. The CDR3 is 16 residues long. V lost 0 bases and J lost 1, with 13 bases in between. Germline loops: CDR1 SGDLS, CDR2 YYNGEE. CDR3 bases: TGTGCCAGCAGCGTAGGATCCCCAGGTCCGAACACTGAAGCTTTCTTT. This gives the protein CASSVGSPGPNTEAFF. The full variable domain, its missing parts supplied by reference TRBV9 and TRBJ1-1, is DSGVTQTPKHLITATGQRVTLRCSPRSGDLSVYWYQQSLDQGLQFLIQYYNGEERAKGNILERFSAQQFPDLHSELNLSSLELGDSALYFCASSVGSPGPNTEAFFGQGTRLTVV.

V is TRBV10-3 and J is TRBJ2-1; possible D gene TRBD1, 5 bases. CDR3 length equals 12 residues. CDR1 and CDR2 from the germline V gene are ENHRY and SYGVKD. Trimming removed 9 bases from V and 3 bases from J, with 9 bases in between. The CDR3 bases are TGTGCCATAAAAGACAGCTACAATGAGCAGTTCTTC. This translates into CAIKDSYNEQFF.

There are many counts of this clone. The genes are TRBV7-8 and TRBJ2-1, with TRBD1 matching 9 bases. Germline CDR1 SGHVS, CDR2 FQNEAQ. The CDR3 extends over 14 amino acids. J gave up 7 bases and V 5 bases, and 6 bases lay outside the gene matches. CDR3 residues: CASSRRDRENEQFF. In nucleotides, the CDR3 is TGTGCCAGCAGCCGCCGGGACAGGGAAAATGAGCAGTTCTTC.

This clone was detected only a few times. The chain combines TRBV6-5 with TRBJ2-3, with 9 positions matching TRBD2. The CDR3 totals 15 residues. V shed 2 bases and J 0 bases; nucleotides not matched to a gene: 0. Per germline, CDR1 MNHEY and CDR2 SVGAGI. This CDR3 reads CASSYSGRSTDTQYF. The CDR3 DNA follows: TGTGCCAGCAGTTACAGCGGGAGGAGCACAGATACGCAGTATTTT.

The CDR3 region is CAISDPGQGHGYTF. In DNA form, the CDR3 reads TGTGCCATCAGTGACCCGGGACAGGGGCATGGCTACACCTTC. The rearrangement links TRBV10-3 to TRBJ1-2, with 10 bases matching TRBD1. Germline CDR1 is ENHRY and CDR2 is SYGVKD. The CDR3 contains 14 residues. V was pared by 3 bases and J by 6 bases, with 4 bases of the junction left unmatched.

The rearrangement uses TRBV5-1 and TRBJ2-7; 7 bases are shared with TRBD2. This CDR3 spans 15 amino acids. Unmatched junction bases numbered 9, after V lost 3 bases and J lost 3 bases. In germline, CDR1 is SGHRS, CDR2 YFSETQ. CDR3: CASSSGEGWNYEQYF. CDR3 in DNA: TGCGCCAGCAGCTCCGGGGAGGGGTGGAACTACGAGCAGTACTTC.

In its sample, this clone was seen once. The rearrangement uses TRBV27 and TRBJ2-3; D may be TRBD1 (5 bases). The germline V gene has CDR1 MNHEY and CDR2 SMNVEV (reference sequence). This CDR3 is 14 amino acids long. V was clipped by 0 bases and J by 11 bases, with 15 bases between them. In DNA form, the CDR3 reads TGTGCCAGCAGTTTATCTACAGGTGCTTACCAGCAGTATTTT. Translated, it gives CASSLSTGAYQQYF.